These 19 T cell receptor beta chains share one sample of origin, sequenced in a study of T cells after yellow fever vaccination. TCRdb reprocessed the 5' RACE reads with MiXCR, giving one entry per CDR3 protein. The sample has 300,000 to 350,000 distinct CDR3 sequences; roughly 8% are singletons. Sample: PBMCs, taken roughly seven weeks after the first yellow fever vaccination. The receptor set was obtained from a man aged 18 to 30 who received the YFV17D yellow fever vaccine.

Only a few counts were recorded for this clonotype. The rearrangement joins TRBV5-1 to TRBJ2-6; tentatively, D is TRBD2 (5 bases). The CDR3 has 17 amino acids. The V gene lost 0 bases and the J gene lost 1 base, with 11 bases spanning the gap. CDR1 and CDR2 (germline): SGHRS, YFSETQ. Here the CDR3 reads CASSLEVSGSGANVLTF. In DNA, the CDR3 is TGCGCCAGCAGCTTGGAAGTATCGGGGTCTGGGGCCAACGTCCTGACTTTC.

A few counts support this clonotype. The genes are TRBV5-1 and TRBJ1-1; perhaps TRBD1 as D (6 bases). This CDR3 has 16 amino acids. V lost 0 bases and J lost 6, with 18 bases in between. Germline V gives CDR1 SGHRS, CDR2 YFSETQ. The CDR3 reads CASSLDLMGAGAEAFF. The CDR3 bases are TGCGCCAGCAGCTTGGATCTTATGGGGGCAGGGGCTGAAGCTTTCTTT.

The chain combines TRBV10-1 with TRBJ2-2; 7 bases are a match to TRBD1. This CDR3 contains 15 residues. The germline V gene has CDR1 WNHNN and CDR2 SYGVQD (reference sequence). V lost 0 bases to trimming and J lost 6 bases; unmatched junction nucleotides: 4. The CDR3 nucleotides are TGCGCCAGCAGTGAGTCTGGGACAGAAGCCGGGGAGCTGTTTTTT. It yields the protein CASSESGTEAGELFF.

This clonotype was counted only a few times. The chain uses TRBV7-8 and TRBJ1-1, with D perhaps TRBD1 (6 bases). The germline V gene encodes CDR1 SGHVS and CDR2 FQNEAQ. The CDR3 has 15 amino acids. The V end was cut by 5 bases, the J end by 1 base, with 14 bases between. The CDR3 DNA follows: TGTGCCAGCAGCCCAGGGACGGGGGCGAACACTGAAGCTTTCTTT. This encodes CASSPGTGANTEAFF.

This clonotype was seen a handful of times. The CDR3: CASSYVTASATEAFF. The CDR3 bases are TGTGCCAGCAGTTACGTGACAGCCTCTGCGACTGAAGCTTTCTTT. This sequence joins TRBV6-5 and TRBJ1-1; TRBD1 might be the D (5 bases). V lost 2 bases and J 5 bases, leaving 15 bases between the germline ends. Germline V gene lookup returns CDR1 MNHEY and CDR2 SVGAGI. The CDR3 is 15 residues long.

This clonotype turned up a few times. The V and J genes are TRBV2 and TRBJ1-3, with D unresolved. V was pared by 6 bases and J by 2 bases, with 17 bases between. The CDR3 covers 16 residues. Germline CDR1 is SNHLY and CDR2 is FYNNEI. In nucleotides, the CDR3 is TGTGCCAGCAGCCCACTACAGCGCCCCACTGGAAACACCATATATTTT. Translated, it gives CASSPLQRPTGNTIYF.

This clonotype was picked up many times. This sequence joins TRBV20-1 and TRBJ1-2; D is ambiguous. This CDR3 has 13 amino acids. Germline CDR1 is DFQATT and CDR2 is SNEGSKA (reference sequence). Trimming cost V 6 bases and J 2 bases, with 13 bases left between them. The CDR3: CSAMGGGNYGYTF. DNA of the CDR3: TGCAGTGCCATGGGAGGTGGGAACTATGGCTACACCTTC.

The CDR3 region is CSARGVGGPNTGELFF. DNA for the CDR3: TGCAGTGCTAGAGGGGTAGGGGGTCCTAACACCGGGGAGCTGTTTTTT. The chain couples TRBV20-1 to TRBJ2-2; D possibly corresponds to TRBD1 (6 bases). The germline CDR1 and CDR2 sequences are DFQATT and SNEGSKA (reference sequence). The CDR3 is made up of 16 amino acids. Trimming pared 1 base from V and 2 bases from J, leaving 14 bases between.

In its sample, this clonotype was seen a few times. The chain recombines TRBV12-3 or TRBV12-4 with TRBJ2-1, with TRBD1 as a possible D gene (6 bases). V was pared by 3 bases and J by 1 base, with 13 bases between. The CDR3 has 16 amino acids. The CDR3 reads CASSFDYRESYNEQFF. CDR3 nucleotide sequence: TGTGCCAGCAGTTTTGATTACAGGGAGTCCTACAATGAGCAGTTCTTC.

The chain recombines TRBV5-1 with TRBJ2-7, with no clear D. The V and J ends lost 1 base and 5 bases respectively, with 13 bases between them. The CDR3 contains 14 residues. Germline V lookup: CDR1 SGHRS, CDR2 YFSETQ. As DNA, the CDR3 is TGCGCCAGCAGCTTGAGCTCCTCCGACGACGAGCAGTACTTC. Translated, it gives CASSLSSSDDEQYF.

A word on this clonotype: Since a much larger clone is just one base distant, this may be a read error. The chain links TRBV5-1 to TRBJ2-7; 8 positions agree with TRBD1. The CDR3 sequence is 14 residues long. Germline V gene lookup returns CDR1 SGHRS and CDR2 YFSETQ. V shed 7 bases and J 5 bases; nucleotides not matched to a gene: 11. The CDR3 here is CASSRQDRAHEQYF. CDR3 DNA sequence: TGCGCCAGCTCCCGCCAGGACAGGGCCCACGAGCAGTACTTC.

The chain combines TRBV29-1 with TRBJ2-7, with D possibly TRBD2 on 6 matching bases. Between the trimmed V and J ends, which lost 4 bases and 4 bases, there was a span of 11 bases. The CDR3 runs to 12 residues. CDR1 is SQVTM, CDR2 ANQGSEA, per germline. This CDR3 is CSVAKRGYEQYF. CDR3 DNA sequence: TGCAGCGTTGCGAAACGGGGGTACGAGCAGTACTTC.

The chain uses TRBV5-3 and TRBJ2-1; possibly TRBD2 for D (7 bases). TRBV5-3 is assigned to the ORF class and has an uncertain function. The V end was cut by 9 bases, the J end by 8 bases, with 27 bases between. There are 16 residues in the CDR3. CDR3 sequence reads: CAMGSGLGGHIDEQFF. The CDR3 DNA follows: TGTGCCATGGGCTCCGGTCTGGGGGGGCATATCGATGAGCAGTTCTTC.

This clonotype is hyperexpanded (1% or more) by share. V is TRBV7-9 and J is TRBJ2-1, with D maybe TRBD1 (5 bases). Trimming pared 5 bases from V and 9 bases from J, leaving 17 bases between. This CDR3 region has 14 residues. CDR1 and CDR2 (germline): SEHNR, FQNEAQ (reference sequence). The CDR3 is CASSPRAGKGEQFF. In DNA form, the CDR3 reads TGTGCCAGCAGCCCAAGGGCAGGGAAGGGTGAGCAGTTCTTC.

This clonotype was detected many times. At one end, the junction sequence differs from germline, possibly due to a read error. This chain uses TRBV5-1 with TRBJ2-2, with 7 bases fitting TRBD2. Germline-derived CDR1 and CDR2 are SGHRS and YFSETQ. This CDR3 is built from 13 residues. The DNA of the CDR3 is TGTGCCAGCAGCTTAGCGGGCACCGGGGAGCTGTTTTTT. Amino acid sequence: CASSLAGTGELFF.

This clonotype came up a few times. The J gene is TRBJ1-1, the V gene TRBV7-8; D may be TRBD1 (5 bases). V was pared by 1 base and J by 11 bases, with 14 bases between. Germline V gives CDR1 SGHVS, CDR2 FQNEAQ. The CDR3 runs 13 residues. CDR3 bases: TGTGCCAGCAGCTTAGTCGGGGGGTCTAGGGCTTTCTTT. It yields the protein CASSLVGGSRAFF.

V and J are TRBV5-1 and TRBJ1-1; D ambiguous. Between the trimmed V and J ends, which lost 4 bases and 7 bases, there was a span of 14 bases. This CDR3 has 13 amino acids. CDR1 and CDR2 from the germline V gene are SGHRS and YFSETQ. CDR3 bases: TGCGCCAGCAGCCCCACCGGGATCAATGAAGCTTTCTTT. This sequence encodes CASSPTGINEAFF.

This clonotype was seen more than once but under ten times. This chain joins TRBV30 and TRBJ2-2; possible D gene TRBD2, 5 bases. The CDR3 consists of 13 residues. Germline assignment: CDR1 GTSNPN and CDR2 SVGIG (reference sequence). V was clipped by 8 bases and J by 4 bases, with 14 bases between them. CDR3 residues: CAARGFSTGELFF. The CDR3 DNA follows: TGTGCCGCCCGCGGGTTCAGCACCGGGGAGCTGTTTTTT.

This clonotype was seen a few times. This chain's CDR3 is CASSKISGGAFLSSYNEQFF. The CDR3, as DNA: TGTGCCAGCAGCAAAATTAGCGGGGGGGCTTTCCTCAGCTCCTACAATGAGCAGTTCTTC. This chain connects TRBV21-1 to TRBJ2-1; the table's D call, TRBD2, has no DNA check behind it. TRBV21-1 is tagged as a pseudogene. CDR3 length: 20 amino acids.